Here is one T cell receptor beta chain with its context. The antigen is unknown. This entry comes from a study of cytomegalovirus exposure and HLA in healthy donors. For the study at large: In terms of ancestry, the Caucasian-associated cluster contained roughly 81% of the roughly 400 genotyped donors.

The PCR ran on 60 Vbeta and 13 Jbeta primers. Using immunoSEQ multiplex PCR, the repertoire was profiled, and TCRdb retains in-frame clones only, with some absent. The sample records some 200,000 clones, just under 85% being singletons. The donors gave bone marrow, and they were healthy. General study results and limits: TCR beta sequences numbering some 17,000 were associated with HLA alleles at 0.05 false discovery rate in a later analysis. The CMV antigen specificity of a few CMV-associated chains was confirmed through in vitro analysis.

Sequenced input: PBMCs. This receptor was taken from a woman in her 40s in good health and CMV-seronegative.

This CDR3 reads CAPPVVQGGEKLFF. CDR3 sequence (DNA): TGTGCCCCCCCTGTGGTTCAGGGGGGTGAAAAACTGTTTTTT. J is TRBJ1-4 and V is TRBV10-3; 7 bases agree with TRBD1. CDR1 is ENHRY and CDR2 is SYGVKD in the germline V gene. The V and J ends lost 11 bases and 7 bases, in that order; junction bases with no gene match: 13. The CDR3 runs to 14 residues.